The T cell receptor (beta chain) under discussion was sequenced for a study of regulatory T cells in long-lasting Graves disease. Study-wide results and caveats: TCR diversity was lower in persistent than newly diagnosed Graves' disease. Analyses excluded thyroid tissue, covering peripheral blood alone. There was favoring of TRBV28, TRBJ1-2 and TRBJ2-5 in persistent disease.

The ends were cut back, 2 bases at V and 7 bases at J, with 18 bases in the middle. The CDR3 runs to 16 residues. Germline-derived CDR1 and CDR2 are SGHAT and FQNNGV. This clonotype was counted many times. Its antigen is unidentified. As to time point: persistent/refractory GD, antithyroid drugs over 5 years with positive TRAb. PBMCs were the source of the RNA used for TCR sequencing. HTBI primers from iRepertoire and Arm-PCR of CDR3 regions yielded the TCR beta libraries. TCRdb reprocessed the multiplex PCR reads via MiXCR and lists one record per CDR3 protein. The sample consists of about 660,000 distinct CDR3 sequences, 25% to 35% of them appearing once.

This material consisted of peripheral blood mononuclear cells (PBMCs), taken when the disease was refractory, from a patient treated with antithyroid drugs. This chain joins TRBV11-2 and TRBJ2-1; weak D call: TRBD2 (5 bases). The clonotype was recovered from a female donor with Graves disease. The CDR3 bases are TGTGCCAGCAGCTTAAGCTCGGGCCTAGCCTCGAATGAGCAGTTCTTC. As protein: CASSLSSGLASNEQFF.